The 24 T cell receptor beta chains listed next were all sequenced from one sample in a study of CD8 T cells in Susac syndrome. An amount of RNA that ranged from roughly 0.5 to 1 ug was reverse transcribed with random hexamers. MiXCR, applied by TCRdb to the immunoSEQ multiplex PCR reads, yields one record per CDR3 protein. The sample includes about 100,000 distinct CDR3 sequences, about 96% of them seen just once. Sequenced sample: CD8+ T cells from PBMCs. Source of these receptors: a human donor with Susac syndrome.

The chain recombines TRBV6-1 with TRBJ2-7; D is possibly TRBD2 (6 bases). The CDR3 has 18 residues. CDR1 is MNHNS, CDR2 SASEGT, per germline. V shed 6 bases and J shed 3 bases, with 27 bases lying between them. CDR3 amino acids: CASRSKSRSETSHYEQYF. CDR3 nucleotide sequence: TGTGCCAGCAGGTCCAAATCTCGGAGCGAGACTAGTCACTACGAGCAGTACTTC.

The chain recombines TRBV6-5 with TRBJ2-3; a weak D match, TRBD1 (5 bases). Germline values: CDR1 MNHEY, CDR2 SVGAGI. This CDR3 spans 15 amino acids. Trimming removed 5 bases at V and 0 bases at J, with 12 bases between. CDR3: CASSADTTSTDTQYF. CDR3 in DNA: TGTGCCAGCAGTGCGGACACTACTAGCACAGATACGCAGTATTTT.

V gene TRBV10-1 combines with J gene TRBJ2-5; D is ambiguous. This CDR3 is built from 11 residues. Trimming pared 3 bases from V and 4 bases from J, leaving 3 bases between. Looked up from germline, CDR1 is WNHNN and CDR2 is SYGVQD (reference sequence). The CDR3 here is CASSDGETQYF. CDR3 DNA: TGCGCCAGCAGTGATGGAGAGACCCAGTACTTC.

This clonotype was counted a single time. The rearrangement links TRBV9 to TRBJ2-1; 10 positions match TRBD2. V was pared by 4 bases and J by 7 bases, with 11 bases of the junction left unmatched. This CDR3 contains 16 residues. Germline CDR1 and CDR2: SGDLS and YYNGEE. The CDR3 DNA follows: TGTGCCAGCAGCTCTCCCGCTAGCGGGAGTTGGAATGAGCAGTTCTTC. Amino acid sequence: CASSSPASGSWNEQFF.

The gene calls are TRBV3-1 and TRBJ2-5; D gene unclear. Germline V gene data show CDR1 as LGHDT and CDR2 as YNNKEL (reference sequence). The CDR3 is made up of 14 amino acids. The germline V and J ends were trimmed by 4 bases and 1 base, with 10 bases remaining between them. CDR3 in amino acids: CASSPEATQETQYF. The CDR3 nucleotides are TGTGCCAGCAGCCCAGAAGCGACCCAAGAGACCCAGTACTTC.

In DNA, the CDR3 is TGTGCCAGCAGTAGTGGGTGGTCGGCCCACAATGAGCAGTTCTTC. This codes for CASSSGWSAHNEQFF. The chain combines TRBV6-5 with TRBJ2-1; D gene uncertain. This CDR3 is built from 15 residues. Trimming shortened V by 5 bases and J by 5 bases, and 16 bases separated the two germline ends. Per the germline V gene, CDR1 is MNHEY and CDR2 is SVGAGI.

V and J are TRBV7-9 and TRBJ2-1, with D perhaps assigned TRBD1 or TRBD2 (6 bases each). The CDR3 has 16 residues. V lost 1 base and J 3 bases, leaving 13 bases between the germline ends. In germline, CDR1 is SEHNR, CDR2 FQNEAQ (reference sequence). The CDR3: CASSLGVGGGYNEQFF. CDR3 bases: TGTGCCAGCAGCTTAGGGGTAGGAGGGGGCTACAATGAGCAGTTCTTC.

The chain links TRBV5-1 to TRBJ1-5; D gene uncertain. V was trimmed by 4 bases and J by 6 bases, leaving 14 bases between them. This CDR3 is built from 14 residues. Germline CDR1 SGHRS, CDR2 YFSETQ. DNA of the CDR3: TGCGCCAGCAGCCCGACGGCGGGCGGTCAGCCCCAGCATTTT. The encoded protein is CASSPTAGGQPQHF.

This chain uses TRBV4-1 with TRBJ2-7; TRBD1 is a possible D gene (5 bases). The V and J ends lost 4 bases and 2 bases respectively, with 15 bases between them. This CDR3 contains 15 residues. Per the germline V gene, CDR1 is MGHRA and CDR2 is YSYEKL. The CDR3 DNA reads TGCGCCAGCAGCCGTTCGCTAGGGGCGGCCTACGAGCAGTACTTC. Its protein product is CASSRSLGAAYEQYF.

This clonotype came up a few times. V gene TRBV3-1 combines with J gene TRBJ2-5, with D possibly matching TRBD1 (5 bases). This CDR3 has 13 amino acids. Between the trimmed V and J ends, which lost 6 bases and 1 base, there was a span of 9 bases. Germline assignment: CDR1 LGHDT and CDR2 YNNKEL (reference sequence). CDR3 sequence (DNA): TGTGCCAGCAGTCAGGGCCCCCAAGAGACCCAGTACTTC. Its protein is CASSQGPQETQYF.

This chain links TRBV5-1 with TRBJ2-7; D uncertain. V was shortened by 5 bases and J by 5 bases, with 5 bases between the two germline ends. Germline CDR1 and CDR2: SGHRS and YFSETQ. This CDR3 is 10 amino acids long. The CDR3 sequence is CASSPDEQYF. CDR3 sequence (DNA): TGCGCCAGCAGTCCCGACGAGCAGTACTTC.

This chain uses TRBV4-1 with TRBJ2-4; D possibly matches TRBD1 or TRBD2 (5 bases each). Trimming pared 3 bases from V and 13 bases from J, leaving 13 bases between. Germline V gene sequence: CDR1 MGHRA, CDR2 YSYEKL. This CDR3 is 12 amino acids long. The CDR3 DNA follows: TGCGCCAGCAGCCAGTCCGGGACCGCACAGTACTTC. Amino acids: CASSQSGTAQYF.

The chain is built from TRBV20-1 and TRBJ2-1; D assignment may be TRBD1 or TRBD2 (5 bases each). V was clipped by 0 bases and J by 6 bases, with 15 bases between them. This CDR3 contains 15 residues. The V gene's germline CDR1 is DFQATT and CDR2 SNEGSKA (reference sequence). DNA of the CDR3: TGCAGTGCTAGAGATCTTGGTGTCGGGGCCAATGAGCAGTTCTTC. It translates to CSARDLGVGANEQFF.

This chain uses TRBV7-9 with TRBJ1-1, with D hard to call. The CDR3 extends over 17 amino acids. Trimming removed 5 bases from V and 1 base from J, with 20 bases in between. Per the germline V gene, CDR1 is SEHNR and CDR2 is FQNEAQ (reference sequence). The DNA for the CDR3 is TGTGCCAGCAGCCCACCAGGAGGCGGGGTAAGGAACACTGAAGCTTTCTTT. This encodes CASSPPGGGVRNTEAFF. The full variable domain, in which reference TRBV7-9 and TRBJ1-1 provide the parts outside the CDR3, is DTGVSQNPRHKITKRGQNVTFRCDPISEHNRLYWYRQTLGQGPEFLTYFQNEAQLEKSRLLSDRFSAERPKGSFSTLEIQRTEQGDSAMYLCASSPPGGGVRNTEAFFGQGTRLTVV.

The chain recombines TRBV4-1 with TRBJ2-5; possible D gene TRBD2, 7 bases. Trimming cost V 4 bases and J 1 base, with 19 bases left between them. This CDR3 comprises 17 residues. Germline lookup yields CDR1 MGHRA and CDR2 YSYEKL. The CDR3 loop reads CASSPHQGGRAQETQYF. The CDR3 region has the DNA TGCGCCAGCAGCCCCCACCAAGGGGGGAGGGCCCAAGAGACCCAGTACTTC.

The chain carries TRBV20-1 and TRBJ1-6, with TRBD1 identical over 9 bases. V was clipped by 3 bases and J by 7 bases; unmatched bases: 7. The CDR3 is 15 amino acids. Germline assignment: CDR1 DFQATT and CDR2 SNEGSKA (reference sequence). The CDR3 nucleotides are TGCAGTGCTAGTCTTAAAGGGACAGGGAATTCACCCCTCCACTTT. Its translation is CSASLKGTGNSPLHF.

This clonotype was observed a single time. The chain joins TRBV2 to TRBJ1-2; no definite D call. Trimming left V 0 bases short and J 7 bases short, with 9 bases between. The CDR3 consists of 13 residues. Germline assignment: CDR1 SNHLY and CDR2 FYNNEI. CDR3 sequence reads: CASSEARGSGYTF. The CDR3 bases are TGTGCCAGCAGTGAAGCGCGGGGATCTGGCTACACCTTC. The full variable domain, in which reference TRBV2 and TRBJ1-2 provide the parts outside the CDR3, is EPEVTQTPSHQVTQMGQEVILRCVPISNHLYFYWYRQILGQKVEFLVSFYNNEISEKSEIFDDQFSVERPDGSNFTLKIRSTKLEDSAMYFCASSEARGSGYTFGSGTRLTVV.

This rearrangement joins TRBV7-9 to TRBJ2-5; D is perhaps TRBD1 or TRBD2 (5 bases each). Trimming removed 4 bases from V and 2 bases from J, with 8 bases in between. This CDR3 has 13 amino acids. CDR1 is SEHNR and CDR2 is FQNEAQ in the germline V gene (reference sequence). CDR3 in amino acids: CASSWGIQETQYF. CDR3 DNA sequence: TGTGCCAGCAGCTGGGGGATTCAAGAGACCCAGTACTTC.

V usage is TRBV4-1 and J usage is TRBJ1-2; D is perhaps TRBD1 (5 bases). Germline V gene lookup returns CDR1 MGHRA and CDR2 YSYEKL. The length of the CDR3 is 14 residues. The V gene lost 4 bases and the J gene lost 8 bases, with 17 bases spanning the gap. CDR3 sequence reads: CASSLPSGRDGYTF. DNA for the CDR3: TGCGCCAGCAGCCTACCTTCGGGAAGGGACGGCTACACCTTC.

The CDR3 coding sequence is TGCAGTGCTAGCTCTTCTTCTCCCCAGGGATATTATGGCTACACCTTC. Encoded protein: CSASSSSPQGYYGYTF. This chain joins TRBV20-1 and TRBJ1-2, with D perhaps TRBD1 (5 bases). CDR3 length: 16 amino acids. CDR1 is DFQATT and CDR2 is SNEGSKA in the germline V gene (reference sequence). Trimming took 3 bases from V and 5 from J, leaving 22 bases between them.

The rearrangement links TRBV4-1 to TRBJ1-2; possible D gene TRBD1, 6 bases. The germline V gene has CDR1 MGHRA and CDR2 YSYEKL. The CDR3 loop spans 14 amino acids. The V gene lost 0 bases and the J gene lost 5 bases, with 10 bases spanning the gap. CDR3 in DNA: TGCGCCAGCAGCCAAGATTGGGGGCCATATGGCTACACCTTC. It codes for CASSQDWGPYGYTF.

This rearrangement joins TRBV27 to TRBJ2-1; 7 nucleotides agree with TRBD2. The CDR3 is made up of 17 amino acids. CDR1 is MNHEY, CDR2 SMNVEV, per germline (reference sequence). V shed 6 bases, J shed 0 bases, and the junction held 11 bases outside the gene matches. The CDR3: CASSPGLGASSYNEQFF. The CDR3 DNA sequence: TGTGCCAGCAGCCCAGGACTAGGGGCCAGCTCCTACAATGAGCAGTTCTTC.

The chain uses TRBV12-3 or TRBV12-4 and TRBJ2-7, with 13 bases that match TRBD2. The CDR3 is 15 residues long. The V segment lost 4 bases and the J segment 3 bases; nucleotides outside the gene matches: 3. The CDR3 loop reads CASSWGTSGDYEQYF. Here the CDR3 DNA reads TGTGCCAGCAGTTGGGGGACTAGCGGGGACTACGAGCAGTACTTC.

J is TRBJ1-1 and V is TRBV29-1; 7 bases align to TRBD1. Per germline, CDR1 SQVTM and CDR2 ANQGSEA. CDR3 length: 15 amino acids. With V trimmed by 4 bases and J by 1 base, 9 bases remained unmatched. This CDR3 reads CSVGVRGYTNTEAFF. The CDR3 DNA follows: TGCAGCGTTGGAGTCAGGGGGTATACGAACACTGAAGCTTTCTTT.